The next 10 T cell receptor beta chains were all read from a single sample in a study of human T cells and chemical hapten exposure (dated by TCRdb to the early 2020s). This specimen's time point label, interpreted: patch test 1, 2 weeks after DPC sensitization. Interpreted using the paper, the treatment or condition label stands for: therapeutic diphenylcyclopropenone sensitization with weekly scalp DPC. The library was obtained by RACE. For sequencing, a NextSeq 500 was employed. The public reads were run again by TCRdb, first through fastp at Q25 and then through MiXCR, and only productive beta chains were kept. All rows with the same CDR3 protein become a single entry with the most common DNA and genes. Present in this sample are 300,000 to 350,000 distinct CDR3 sequences, roughly 6.9% of which were seen just once. The leading ten clones occupy around 8.2% of the sample. This specimen consisted of whole blood, obtained in connection with sensitization to the hapten diphenylcyclopropenone (DPC). The receptors originated from a woman aged 18-29 years with alopecia areata. Some clones in this sample may be carry-over from other donors' samples.

This clonotype has only a few counts. The chain joins TRBV2 to TRBJ2-5, with D unresolved. Trimming left V 4 bases short and J 2 bases short, with 8 bases between. The CDR3 has 13 amino acids. CDR1 is SNHLY, CDR2 FYNNEI, per germline. The DNA for the CDR3 is TGTGCCAGCAGTGGGACCCAACAAGAGACCCAGTACTTC. Translated: CASSGTQQETQYF.

Points on this clonotype: Since a far larger clone is one base different, this is likely a read error. The DNA for the CDR3 is TGTGCCAGCAGTCCCGGGGTCGAGCAGAACTTC. As protein: CASSPGVEQNF. The chain employs TRBV6-2 or TRBV6-3 and TRBJ2-7, with D possibly matching TRBD2 (5 bases). The CDR3 spans 11 residues. In germline, CDR1 is MNHEY, CDR2 SVGEGT.

This rearrangement joins TRBV10-3 to TRBJ1-1; D possibly corresponds to TRBD1 (6 bases). CDR1 is ENHRY and CDR2 is SYGVKD in the germline V gene. The V and J ends lost 6 bases and 3 bases respectively, with 14 bases between them. CDR3 length: 14 residues. CDR3 nucleotides: TGTGCCATCAGGGGACACTCGATGGACACTGAAGCTTTCTTT. It yields the protein CAIRGHSMDTEAFF.

There are many counts of this clonotype. The rearrangement joins TRBV6-2 or TRBV6-3 to TRBJ2-1; 8 nucleotides agree with TRBD2. This CDR3 is 17 amino acids long. The germline gives CDR1 MNHEY, CDR2 SVGEGT. V trimming: 0 bases; J trimming: 4 bases; junction bases outside the gene matches: 8. The CDR3 loop reads CASSYSPSGGIYNEQFF. The CDR3 DNA reads as TGTGCCAGCAGTTACTCACCTTCGGGGGGGATATACAATGAGCAGTTCTTC.

The rearrangement joins TRBV7-9 to TRBJ2-1; 8 nucleotides match TRBD2. Trimming at V came to 0 bases and at J to 7 bases, leaving 11 bases not matched to a gene. The CDR3 sequence is 17 residues long. Per the germline V gene, CDR1 is SEHNR and CDR2 is FQNEAQ (reference sequence). The CDR3 sequence is CASSLALGGTRSNEQFF. The CDR3 region has the DNA TGTGCCAGCAGCTTAGCCTTAGGAGGGACTAGGAGTAATGAGCAGTTCTTC.

This clonotype was found a few times. The rearrangement joins TRBV4-3 to TRBJ2-2; D may be TRBD2 (6 bases). Germline V gives CDR1 LGHNA, CDR2 YSLEER. Trimming stripped 0 bases from V and 4 bases from J, with 18 bases between. The CDR3 is 18 residues long. The CDR3 DNA is TGCGCCAGCAGCCAAGAACCTATCCCTAGCGCGGTCACCGGGGAGCTGTTTTTT. Its protein is CASSQEPIPSAVTGELFF.

V and J are TRBV9 and TRBJ1-6; no clear D. This CDR3 is 15 amino acids long. Trimming left V 0 bases short and J 0 bases short, with 4 bases between. CDR1 and CDR2 (germline): SGDLS, YYNGEE. CDR3 DNA sequence: TGTGCCAGCAGCGTAGAGGACTCCTATAATTCACCCCTCCACTTT. Its protein product is CASSVEDSYNSPLHF.

A remark on this clonotype: A far larger clone lies a single base away; this is likely a read error. The J gene is TRBJ2-3, the V gene TRBV12-3 or TRBV12-4, with D maybe TRBD1 (6 bases). The CDR3 covers 13 residues. CDR3 region: CASSPRDTDAQYF. CDR3 DNA: TGTGCCAGCAGCCCCAGGGACACAGATGCGCAGTATTTT.

This clonotype was detected many times. The CDR3: CSVSKGTEGNEQFF. CDR3 bases: TGCAGCGTTTCAAAAGGGACAGAGGGCAATGAGCAGTTCTTC. The V gene is TRBV29-1, the J gene TRBJ2-1, with 7 bases identical to TRBD1. J was trimmed by 6 bases and V by 5 bases; bases with no gene match: 10. The CDR3 totals 14 residues. Germline V gene sequence: CDR1 SQVTM, CDR2 ANQGSEA.

In its sample, this clonotype was seen a few times. The J gene is TRBJ2-5, the V gene TRBV13, with 11 bases matching TRBD2. The ends lost 5 bases at V and 1 base at J; junction bases unmatched: 3. The germline V gene encodes CDR1 PRHDT and CDR2 FYEKMQ (reference sequence). The CDR3 consists of 15 residues. The CDR3: CASSRGLAAQETQYF. As DNA, the CDR3 is TGTGCCAGCAGCCGGGGACTAGCGGCCCAAGAGACCCAGTACTTC.